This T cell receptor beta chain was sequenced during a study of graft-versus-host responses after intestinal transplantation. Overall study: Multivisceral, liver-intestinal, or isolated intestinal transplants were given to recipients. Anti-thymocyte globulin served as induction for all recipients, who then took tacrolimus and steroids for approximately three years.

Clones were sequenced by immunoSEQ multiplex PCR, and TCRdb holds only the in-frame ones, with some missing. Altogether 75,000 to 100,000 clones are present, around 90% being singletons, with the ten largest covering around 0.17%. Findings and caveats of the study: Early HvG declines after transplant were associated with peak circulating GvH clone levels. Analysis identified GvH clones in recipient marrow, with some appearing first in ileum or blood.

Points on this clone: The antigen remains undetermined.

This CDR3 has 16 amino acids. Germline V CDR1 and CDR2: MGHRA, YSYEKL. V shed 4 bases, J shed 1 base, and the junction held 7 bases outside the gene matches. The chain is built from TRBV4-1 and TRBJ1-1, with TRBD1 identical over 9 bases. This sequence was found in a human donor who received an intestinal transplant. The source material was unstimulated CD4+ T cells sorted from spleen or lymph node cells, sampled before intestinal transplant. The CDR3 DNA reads TGCGCCAGCAGCCGAGAACAGGGGGCGGGGAACACTGAAGCTTTCTTT. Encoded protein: CASSREQGAGNTEAFF.